This record looks at one T cell receptor (beta chain) sequence and its context. What it recognizes is unknown. About 10 milliliters of peripheral blood were drawn from each donor. V dropped 0 bases and J dropped 0; count of bases not matched to a gene: 2. This CDR3 comprises 15 residues. Germline assignment: CDR1 SGHDT and CDR2 YYEEEE. These data originate in a study of blood T cells in healthy people across ages. Study at large: About one barcoded beta molecule per two T cells was the capture yield of template switching. The study's findings and limits: Using unsorted PBMCs precluded a conclusive naive versus antigen-experienced comparison. Age advanced and TCR beta diversity per million T cells fell, roughly linearly.

The authors ran a second PCR of roughly 6 to 11 cycles using a sample-barcoded 5' primer and a J-beta primer mix. TCRdb re-derived calls from the 5' RACE reads in MiXCR, one entry per CDR3 protein. The sample includes about 1.5 million distinct CDR3 sequences, approximately 43% seen only once; the top ten take just over 4%. The receptor comes from a woman aged 18-29 years in good health. Material: blood. V is TRBV5-6 and J is TRBJ2-7; 8 bases fit TRBD1. CDR3 loop: CASSLGDRTSYEQYF. Here the CDR3 DNA reads TGTGCCAGCAGCTTGGGGGACAGGACCTCCTACGAGCAGTACTTC.